This TCR beta chain came from a study of early T cells in non-severe SARS-CoV-2 infection. The wider study: Sequencing targeted bulk RNA from unsorted whole blood, leaving chains unpaired.

The TCR library protocol was used to attach unique molecular identifiers. These identifiers were attached to individual cDNA molecules. TCRdb recomputed calls from the 5' RACE reads with MiXCR, one row per CDR3 protein. The sample has 55,000 to 80,000 distinct CDR3 sequences, over 9.5% seen once. The junction had 4 bases not matched to a gene; V was cut back by 3 bases and J by 4 bases. The CDR3 length is 14 residues. Germline assignment: CDR1 SGHRS and CDR2 YFSETQ. General observations from the study: The VDJdb matching leaned toward anti-spike CD8 responses and overlooked private and CD4 specificities.

Concerning this clonotype: Its target is unknown.

The sequencing input was whole blood. V and J are TRBV5-1 and TRBJ2-5; 9 bases align to TRBD1. The clonotype originates from an adult who was a healthcare worker with PCR-confirmed SARS-CoV-2 infection or an uninfected control (not recorded which). As DNA, the CDR3 is TGCGCCAGCAGCTCGGGGGACAGGGCAGAGACCCAGTACTTC. It translates to CASSSGDRAETQYF.